The rows below give T cell receptor beta chains drawn from one sample of a study of CD8+CD57+ T cells in acquired aplastic anemia. In TCRdb, the reads were re-called with MiXCR into one record per CDR3 protein. The data hold some 240,000 distinct CDR3 sequences, with 34% observed a single time. Sample: sorted CD4+, CD8+, or CD8+CD57+ T cells (not recorded which) from PBMCs. These receptors were collected from a human donor in good health, serving as a control. CDR3s include the opening cysteine and the closing phenylalanine or tryptophan. A D gene is named only where the DNA matches it firmly. The listing skips clone size in some rows; elsewhere it reads once, few, many or a size class.

abundance: NA; j_gene: TRBJ1-2; d_gene: NA; v_gene: TRBV29-1; len: 11; CDR3aa: CSVTQRYGCTF; CDR3nt: NA
abundance: many; j_gene: TRBJ1-1; d_gene: NA; v_gene: TRBV7-3; len: 13; CDR3aa: CASSPTVNTEAFF; CDR3nt: TGTGCCAGCAGCCCGACGGTGAACACTGAAGCTTTCTTT
abundance: NA; j_gene: TRBJ1-5; d_gene: TRBD1; v_gene: TRBV12-3/TRBV12-4; len: 15; CDR3aa: CASSLVSGGREPQHF; CDR3nt: TGTGCCAGCAGTTTAGTATCAGGGGGCCGGGAGCCCCAGCATTTT
abundance: few; j_gene: TRBJ2-4; d_gene: NA; v_gene: TRBV7-9; len: 13; CDR3aa: CASSLGWENIQYF; CDR3nt: TGTGCCAGCAGCTTAGGATGGGAAAACATTCAGTACTTC
abundance: NA; j_gene: TRBJ2-5; d_gene: NA; v_gene: TRBV29-1; len: 13; CDR3aa: CSVGLLVGETQYF; CDR3nt: TGCAGCGTTGGGTTGCTGGTGGGAGAGACCCAGTACTTC
abundance: many; j_gene: TRBJ1-5; d_gene: TRBD1; v_gene: TRBV2; len: 17; CDR3aa: CASSDNRGPYSNQPQHF; CDR3nt: TGTGCCAGCAGTGATAACAGGGGGCCCTATAGCAATCAGCCCCAGCATTTT
abundance: many; j_gene: TRBJ2-7; d_gene: NA; v_gene: TRBV15; len: 16; CDR3aa: CATSRGRGAEFYEQYF; CDR3nt: TGTGCCACCAGCAGAGGGAGGGGGGCGGAATTCTACGAGCAGTACTTC
abundance: many; j_gene: TRBJ2-1; d_gene: NA; v_gene: TRBV28; len: 13; CDR3aa: CASSFGLRLEQFF; CDR3nt: TGTGCCAGCAGTTTTGGTTTGCGGCTTGAGCAGTTCTTC
abundance: NA; j_gene: TRBJ2-5; d_gene: TRBD2; v_gene: TRBV2; len: 14; CDR3aa: CASSGGLAIETQYF; CDR3nt: TGTGCCAGCAGTGGTGGACTAGCCATCGAGACCCAGTACTTC
abundance: few; j_gene: TRBJ1-2; d_gene: NA; v_gene: TRBV6-1; len: 13; CDR3aa: CASSLTADFGYTF; CDR3nt: TGTGCCAGCAGTCTGACAGCCGACTTTGGCTACACCTTC
abundance: NA; j_gene: TRBJ2-2; d_gene: TRBD2; v_gene: TRBV7-2; len: 15; CDR3aa: CASRPEGGGTGELFF; CDR3nt: TGTGCCAGCAGGCCAGAGGGCGGGGGGACCGGGGAGCTGTTTTTT
abundance: NA; j_gene: TRBJ1-4; d_gene: NA; v_gene: TRBV19; len: 14; CDR3aa: CASRPIERNEKLFF; CDR3nt: TGTGCCAGTAGACCAATCGAGAGGAATGAAAAACTGTTTTTT
abundance: NA; j_gene: TRBJ2-7; d_gene: TRBD1; v_gene: TRBV20-1; len: 13; CDR3aa: CSATGVSGYEQYF; CDR3nt: TGCAGTGCAACAGGGGTCTCGGGCTACGAGCAGTACTTC
abundance: few; j_gene: TRBJ2-2; d_gene: NA; v_gene: TRBV7-2; len: 14; CDR3aa: CASSSGAPAGELFF; CDR3nt: TGTGCCAGCAGCTCGGGGGCGCCGGCCGGGGAGCTGTTTTTT
abundance: many; j_gene: TRBJ2-7; d_gene: TRBD2; v_gene: TRBV7-2; len: 15; CDR3aa: CASSLGLAGGSGQYF; CDR3nt: TGTGCCAGCAGCCTAGGACTAGCGGGGGGGTCGGGGCAGTACTTC
abundance: few; j_gene: TRBJ2-7; d_gene: TRBD1; v_gene: TRBV18; len: 12; CDR3aa: CASSQDRQGSTF; CDR3nt: TGTGCCAGCTCACAGGATCGACAGGGTAGTACCTTC
abundance: NA; j_gene: TRBJ1-2; d_gene: TRBD1; v_gene: TRBV25-1; len: 14; CDR3aa: CASRPGTGNYGYTF; CDR3nt: TGTGCCAGCAGGCCCGGGACAGGCAACTATGGCTACACCTTC
abundance: many; j_gene: TRBJ1-1; d_gene: NA; v_gene: TRBV19; len: 11; CDR3aa: CASGRNTEAFF; CDR3nt: TGTGCCAGTGGCAGGAACACTGAAGCTTTCTTT
abundance: few; j_gene: TRBJ1-1; d_gene: NA; v_gene: TRBV29-1; len: 13; CDR3aa: CSFEGQKNTEAFF; CDR3nt: TGCAGCTTTGAGGGACAAAAGAACACTGAAGCTTTCTTT
abundance: many; j_gene: TRBJ1-2; d_gene: NA; v_gene: TRBV7-9; len: 14; CDR3aa: CASSRNSGEDGYTF; CDR3nt: TGTGCCAGCAGCCGCAATTCAGGGGAGGATGGCTACACCTTC
abundance: NA; j_gene: TRBJ2-5; d_gene: NA; v_gene: TRBV25-1; len: 14; CDR3aa: CASSLLGWAGTQYF; CDR3nt: TGTGCCAGCTCACTACTTGGGTGGGCAGGGACCCAGTACTTC
abundance: many; j_gene: TRBJ2-6; d_gene: TRBD1; v_gene: TRBV5-1; len: 16; CDR3aa: CASSWGQGTGANVLTF; CDR3nt: TGCGCCAGCAGCTGGGGACAGGGGACTGGGGCCAACGTCCTGACTTTC
abundance: many; j_gene: TRBJ2-6; d_gene: TRBD1; v_gene: TRBV24-1; len: 18; CDR3aa: CATSDAGTGLSGANVLTF; CDR3nt: TGTGCCACCAGTGACGCCGGGACAGGTCTCTCTGGGGCCAACGTCCTGACTTTC
abundance: few; j_gene: TRBJ2-3; d_gene: NA; v_gene: TRBV6-1; len: 14; CDR3aa: CASRKTVSTDTQYF; CDR3nt: TGTGCCAGCAGGAAGACAGTGTCCACAGATACGCAGTATTTT
abundance: many; j_gene: TRBJ2-1; d_gene: NA; v_gene: TRBV24-1; len: 15; CDR3aa: CATSDIREFNNEQFF; CDR3nt: TGTGCCACCAGTGATATACGGGAATTTAACAATGAGCAGTTCTTC
abundance: many; j_gene: TRBJ2-7; d_gene: NA; v_gene: TRBV19; len: 13; CDR3aa: CATAGRSSYEQYF; CDR3nt: TGTGCCACGGCGGGGAGGAGCTCCTACGAGCAGTACTTC
abundance: NA; j_gene: TRBJ2-7; d_gene: NA; v_gene: TRBV2; len: 10; CDR3aa: CASRGVEQYF; CDR3nt: TGTGCCAGCAGGGGTGTCGAGCAGTACTTC
abundance: NA; j_gene: TRBJ2-6; d_gene: NA; v_gene: TRBV29-1; len: 15; CDR3aa: CSVSGLCSGANVLTF; CDR3nt: TGCAGCGTTTCCGGGCTGTGCTCTGGGGCCAACGTCCTGACTTTC
abundance: NA; j_gene: TRBJ1-2; d_gene: TRBD1; v_gene: TRBV7-3; len: 13; CDR3aa: CASSMGQDYGYTF; CDR3nt: TGTGCCAGCAGTATGGGACAGGACTATGGCTACACCTTC
abundance: NA; j_gene: TRBJ1-4; d_gene: NA; v_gene: TRBV12-5; len: 13; CDR3aa: CASGLPPGRILFF; CDR3nt: TGTGCTAGTGGTTTGCCCCCGGGGAGGATCCTGTTTTTT
abundance: many; j_gene: TRBJ1-2; d_gene: TRBD1; v_gene: TRBV2; len: 14; CDR3aa: CASRKQGTEWGYTF; CDR3nt: TGTGCCAGCAGAAAACAGGGGACCGAGTGGGGCTACACCTTC
abundance: few; j_gene: TRBJ2-1; d_gene: NA; v_gene: TRBV29-1; len: 14; CDR3aa: CSVAIGGSYNEQFF; CDR3nt: TGCAGCGTTGCCATTGGGGGATCCTACAATGAGCAGTTCTTC
abundance: many; j_gene: TRBJ1-2; d_gene: NA; v_gene: TRBV6-1; len: 12; CDR3aa: CATTTGGPGYTF; CDR3nt: TGTGCCACAACGACGGGGGGGCCTGGCTACACCTTC
abundance: NA; j_gene: TRBJ1-4; d_gene: NA; v_gene: TRBV11-1; len: 16; CDR3aa: CASSQRGGTTNEKLFF; CDR3nt: TGTGCCAGCAGCCAACGTGGGGGTACAACTAATGAAAAACTGTTTTTT
abundance: NA; j_gene: TRBJ2-1; d_gene: TRBD2; v_gene: TRBV4-1; len: 15; CDR3aa: CATQRLAGTYNEQFF; CDR3nt: TGCGCCACCCAAAGACTAGCCGGGACCTACAATGAGCAGTTCTTC
abundance: NA; j_gene: TRBJ2-3; d_gene: TRBD1; v_gene: TRBV5-1; len: 16; CDR3aa: CASSPDTGVAEDTQYF; CDR3nt: TGCGCCAGCAGCCCAGACACAGGGGTGGCGGAAGATACGCAGTATTTT
abundance: many; j_gene: TRBJ2-1; d_gene: TRBD2; v_gene: TRBV11-1; len: 19; CDR3aa: CASSLPRRGTIISYNEQFF; CDR3nt: TGTGCCAGCAGCTTACCTCGTAGAGGGACTATCATCTCCTACAATGAGCAGTTCTTC
abundance: many; j_gene: TRBJ1-2; d_gene: TRBD1; v_gene: TRBV7-3; len: 13; CDR3aa: CASSLQGAYGYTF; CDR3nt: TGTGCCAGCAGCTTGCAGGGGGCCTATGGCTACACCTTC
abundance: many; j_gene: TRBJ1-2; d_gene: TRBD1; v_gene: TRBV12-3/TRBV12-4; len: 12; CDR3aa: CASRAGQGAVTF; CDR3nt: TGTGCCAGCAGAGCGGGACAGGGGGCTGTTACCTTC
abundance: NA; j_gene: TRBJ1-3; d_gene: NA; v_gene: TRBV6-1; len: 15; CDR3aa: CASKSPGTRVNTIYF; CDR3nt: TGTGCCAGCAAGAGCCCGGGGACACGGGTTAACACCATATATTTT
abundance: NA; j_gene: TRBJ2-1; d_gene: NA; v_gene: TRBV20-1; len: 17; CDR3aa: CSARDLLRGNLYNEQFF; CDR3nt: TGCAGTGCTAGAGATCTTCTTAGGGGAAATCTGTACAATGAGCAGTTCTTC
abundance: many; j_gene: TRBJ2-5; d_gene: TRBD2; v_gene: TRBV9; len: 15; CDR3aa: CASSAYSGVGETQYF; CDR3nt: TGTGCCAGCAGCGCGTATAGCGGGGTCGGAGAGACCCAGTACTTC
abundance: NA; j_gene: TRBJ1-4; d_gene: TRBD1; v_gene: TRBV5-1; len: 15; CDR3aa: CASSGTGALGEKLFF; CDR3nt: TGCGCCAGCAGCGGCACAGGGGCTCTCGGTGAAAAACTGTTTTTT
abundance: NA; j_gene: TRBJ1-6; d_gene: NA; v_gene: TRBV10-3; len: 16; CDR3aa: CAISESLGVGNSPLHF; CDR3nt: TGTGCCATCAGTGAGTCGCTGGGGGTAGGGAATTCACCCCTCCACTTT
abundance: NA; j_gene: TRBJ2-7; d_gene: TRBD2; v_gene: TRBV10-3; len: 17; CDR3aa: CAISGDHSGGTSYEQYF; CDR3nt: TGTGCCATCAGTGGGGATCATAGCGGGGGGACGTCCTACGAGCAGTACTTC
abundance: few; j_gene: TRBJ2-2; d_gene: NA; v_gene: TRBV12-3/TRBV12-4; len: 14; CDR3aa: CAGRAATNTGELFF; CDR3nt: TGTGCCGGGCGGGCGGCGACGAACACCGGGGAGCTGTTTTTT
abundance: few; j_gene: TRBJ1-1; d_gene: TRBD1; v_gene: TRBV4-1; len: 15; CDR3aa: CASSQDQGVFTEAFF; CDR3nt: TGCGCCAGCAGCCAAGATCAGGGGGTGTTCACTGAAGCTTTCTTT
abundance: NA; j_gene: TRBJ1-1; d_gene: NA; v_gene: TRBV29-1; len: 14; CDR3aa: CSVAAGALGTEAFF; CDR3nt: TGCAGCGTGGCAGCGGGGGCCCTAGGCACTGAAGCTTTCTTT
abundance: many; j_gene: TRBJ1-6; d_gene: TRBD1; v_gene: TRBV7-9; len: 16; CDR3aa: CASSLDATGGDSPLHF; CDR3nt: TGTGCCAGCAGCTTAGATGCTACAGGGGGTGATTCACCCCTCCACTTT
abundance: NA; j_gene: TRBJ1-6; d_gene: NA; v_gene: TRBV10-2; len: 15; CDR3aa: CASSESIQGDSPLHF; CDR3nt: TGCGCCAGCAGTGAGTCGATACAGGGAGATTCACCCCTCCACTTT
abundance: few; j_gene: TRBJ2-1; d_gene: TRBD2; v_gene: TRBV5-1; len: 14; CDR3aa: CASSFAGTSNEQFF; CDR3nt: TGCGCCAGCAGCTTCGCCGGGACTAGCAATGAGCAGTTCTTC
abundance: many; j_gene: TRBJ2-1; d_gene: NA; v_gene: TRBV25-1; len: 16; CDR3aa: CASSDHSGSSYNEQFF; CDR3nt: TGTGCCAGCAGTGACCATAGCGGTAGCTCCTACAATGAGCAGTTCTTC
abundance: NA; j_gene: TRBJ2-6; d_gene: TRBD2; v_gene: TRBV30; len: 15; CDR3aa: CAYRLAASGANVLTF; CDR3nt: TGTGCCTACAGACTAGCGGCCTCTGGGGCCAACGTCCTGACTTTC
abundance: many; j_gene: TRBJ2-2; d_gene: NA; v_gene: TRBV7-3; len: 14; CDR3aa: CASSLGGNTGELFF; CDR3nt: TGTGCCAGCAGCTTAGGGGGAAACACCGGGGAGCTGTTTTTT
abundance: many; j_gene: TRBJ1-1; d_gene: NA; v_gene: TRBV19; len: 15; CDR3aa: CASSIGGGMNTEAFF; CDR3nt: TGTGCCAGTAGTATAGGGGGCGGCATGAACACTGAAGCTTTCTTT
abundance: NA; j_gene: TRBJ2-1; d_gene: TRBD2; v_gene: TRBV4-1; len: 18; CDR3aa: CASSHNLLAGGSYNEQFF; CDR3nt: TGCGCCAGCAGCCACAACCTTCTAGCGGGAGGATCCTACAATGAGCAGTTCTTC
abundance: many; j_gene: TRBJ1-4; d_gene: NA; v_gene: TRBV10-3; len: 14; CDR3aa: CAISEQVDNEKLFF; CDR3nt: TGTGCCATCAGTGAACAGGTTGATAATGAAAAACTGTTTTTT
abundance: NA; j_gene: TRBJ2-1; d_gene: TRBD2; v_gene: TRBV19; len: 15; CDR3aa: CASSDLAEDYNEQFF; CDR3nt: TGTGCCAGCAGCGACCTAGCGGAAGACTACAATGAGCAGTTCTTC
abundance: NA; j_gene: TRBJ1-3; d_gene: NA; v_gene: TRBV12-3/TRBV12-4; len: 13; CDR3aa: CASSFGLGNTIYF; CDR3nt: TGTGCCAGCAGTTTCGGTCTAGGAAACACCATATATTTT
abundance: many; j_gene: TRBJ1-2; d_gene: TRBD1; v_gene: TRBV6-1; len: 12; CDR3aa: CASTVTGDGYTF; CDR3nt: TGTGCCAGCACCGTTACAGGGGATGGCTACACCTTC